This TCR beta chain was sequenced during a study of blood T cell repertoires in COVID-19. Whole-study context: Samples representing acute and convalescent COVID-19 were sourced from the United States, Italy and Spain. PBMCs, B-cell-depleted T cells, or T cells provided the cDNA or gDNA that made up the material.

This clone was picked up one time. Original processing notes: It was from reference gene primer amplification that nucleated cell counts were estimated. Method: immunoSEQ multiplex PCR; TCRdb's copy keeps in-frame clones and lacks some. Clonal size and the V and J genes are those of that table, whereas D and trimming came from the DNA. In the table there are 140,000 or so clones, around 87% of which are singletons. What was sequenced was peripheral blood. This TCR came from a man between 45 and 60 years old who had recovered from COVID-19.

The CDR3 coding sequence is TGTGCCAGCAGTGACGCCGACAGGGGGGTTTGCTACGAGCAGTACTTC. Its protein product is CASSDADRGVCYEQYF. This rearrangement joins TRBV6-4 to TRBJ2-7; TRBD1 agrees at 9 bases. V trimming: 2 bases; J trimming: 3 bases; junction bases outside the gene matches: 8. The germline gives CDR1 MRHNA, CDR2 SNTAGT. This CDR3 spans 16 amino acids.